This TCR beta chain was captured by sequencing in a study of breast tumors, draining lymph nodes, adjacent tissues (dated by TCRdb to 2016 to 2017). In terms of the full investigation: In breast cancer patients, the study compared the TCR beta repertoires of tumor, adjacent nontumor tissue and axillary lymph nodes. In human breast cancer, the study set out to evaluate how tumor, surrounding tissue and draining lymph node repertoires relate to one another and whether T cells may move between these sites.

V is pared back by 6 bases and J by 4 bases, with 16 bases lying between the germline termini. Including cysteine and phenylalanine, the CDR3 has 15 amino acids. Only the CDR3 part of the read is kept: 45 bases, read in frame from the first base. The germline V gene specifies SNHLY as CDR1 and FYNNEI as CDR2. The reads were generated on an Illumina HiSeq 2000. Multiplex PCR amplification was used to build the TCR beta chain libraries. The amplified TCR beta chain products were analyzed by high-throughput sequencing. TCRdb reworked the public reads: Q25 trimming with fastp, MiXCR clone assembly, productive beta chains retained. For every CDR3 protein sequence, its rows merge into one entry that carries the most common genes and DNA. The sample table contains 150,000 to 250,000 distinct CDR3 sequences; only one count was recorded for roughly 31% of them. The top ten clonotypes cover about 4.5% of the sample.

Study-wide conclusions, independent of this receptor: T-cell repertoire diversity in tumors was found to be lower than in lymph nodes but higher than in nontumor tissue, and preferential V and J gene usage was observed. Tumor and nontumor tissue repertoires were found to be significantly more similar in luminal-like than in basal-like breast cancer. The study presented the conclusion that tumor T cells originate in lymph nodes as consistent with a hypothesis, not as something directly demonstrated. The data were considered consistent with the idea that most tumor T cells come from the lymph node and then expand in tumor tissue.

As for this clonotype: It lacks a known antigen. There are no base qualities to consult, and no much larger clone falls within one base.

Lymph node samples were obtained from the axillary draining lymph nodes of breast cancer patients. This clonotype was sampled from a female donor with breast cancer. Some clones in this sample may be carry-over from other donors' samples. The receptor chain draws on TRBV2 and TRBJ1-5, with an unclear D gene assignment. Sequencing was carried out using axillary lymph node tissue. The CDR3: CASSLDSGRNQPQHF. The DNA sequence reads TGTGCCAGCAGCTTAGATTCCGGGCGTAATCAGCCCCAGCATTTT.